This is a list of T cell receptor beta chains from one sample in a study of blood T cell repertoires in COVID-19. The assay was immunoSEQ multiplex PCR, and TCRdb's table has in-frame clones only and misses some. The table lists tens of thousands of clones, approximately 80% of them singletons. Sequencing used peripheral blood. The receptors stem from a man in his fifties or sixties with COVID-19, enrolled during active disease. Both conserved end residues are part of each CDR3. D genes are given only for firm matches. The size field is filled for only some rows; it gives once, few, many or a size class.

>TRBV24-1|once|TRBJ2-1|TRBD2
CATSDSSSGRAGEQFF
TGTGCCACCAGTGATTCGTCTAGCGGGAGGGCGGGTGAGCAGTTCTTC
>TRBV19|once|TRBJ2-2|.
CASSSRQPPAGELFF
TGTGCCAGTAGTTCCCGACAGCCTCCTGCCGGGGAGCTGTTTTTT
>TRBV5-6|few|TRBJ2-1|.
CASSLTGVINEQFF
TGTGCCAGCAGCTTGACGGGAGTCATAAATGAGCAGTTCTTC
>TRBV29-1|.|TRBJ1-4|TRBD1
CSVEAGGAGEKLFF
TGCAGCGTTGAAGCAGGGGGCGCGGGTGAAAAACTGTTTTTT
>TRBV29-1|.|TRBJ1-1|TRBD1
CSTRQGRNTEAFF
TGCAGCACCCGACAGGGACGGAACACTGAAGCTTTCTTT
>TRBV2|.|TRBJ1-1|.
CASRKGAEAFF
TGTGCCAGCAGGAAGGGGGCTGAAGCTTTCTTT
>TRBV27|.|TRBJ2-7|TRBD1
CASSHRGHEQYF
TGTGCCAGCAGTCACAGGGGCCACGAGCAGTACTTC
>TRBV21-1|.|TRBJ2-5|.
CASSIRDRGSVGVGTQYF
.
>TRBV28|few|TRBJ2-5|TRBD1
CASRGQGTDKETQYF
TGTGCCAGCAGGGGACAGGGGACAGATAAAGAGACCCAGTACTTC
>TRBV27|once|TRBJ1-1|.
CASSLGATNTEAFF
TGTGCCAGCAGTTTGGGGGCGACGAACACTGAAGCTTTCTTT
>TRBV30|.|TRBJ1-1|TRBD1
CAWKGDRSEAFF
TGTGCCTGGAAGGGGGACAGAAGTGAAGCTTTCTTT
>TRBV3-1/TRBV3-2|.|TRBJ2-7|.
CASSQANVGQYF
TGTGCCAGCAGCCAAGCGAACGTCGGGCAGTACTTC
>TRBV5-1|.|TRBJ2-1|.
CASSFRGSSYNEQFF
TGCGCCAGCAGCTTTCGGGGGAGCTCCTACAATGAGCAGTTCTTC
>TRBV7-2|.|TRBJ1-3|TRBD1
CASSSRQGATIYF
TGTGCCAGCAGCTCCCGACAGGGTGCCACCATATATTTT
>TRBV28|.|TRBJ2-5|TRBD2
CASSPGLAGEGWETQYF
TGTGCCAGCAGTCCCGGACTAGCGGGAGAGGGGTGGGAGACCCAGTACTTC
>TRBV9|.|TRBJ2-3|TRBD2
CASSVGSSGSTDTQYF
TGTGCCAGCAGCGTAGGGTCTAGCGGAAGCACAGATACGCAGTATTTT
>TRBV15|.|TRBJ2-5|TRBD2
CATSRDKAGGETQYF
TGTGCCACCAGCAGAGATAAGGCGGGAGGAGAGACCCAGTACTTC
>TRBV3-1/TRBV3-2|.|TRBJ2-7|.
CASRPAPGEGYEQYF
TGTGCCAGCAGACCCGCACCTGGAGAAGGCTACGAGCAGTACTTC
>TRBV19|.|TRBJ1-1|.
CASSPRTEKNTEAFF
TGTGCCAGTAGTCCCCGGACAGAAAAGAACACTGAAGCTTTCTTT
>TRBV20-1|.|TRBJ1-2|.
CSAPVNYGYTF
TGCAGTGCCCCGGTCAACTATGGCTACACCTTC
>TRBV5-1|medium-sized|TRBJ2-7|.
CASSLGAPYEQYF
TGCGCCAGCAGCTTGGGGGCCCCTTACGAGCAGTACTTC
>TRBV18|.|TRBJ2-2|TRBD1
CASSGTGNTGELFF
TGTGCCAGCTCCGGGACAGGGAACACCGGGGAGCTGTTTTTT
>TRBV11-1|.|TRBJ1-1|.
CASSPELNTEAFF
TGTGCCAGCAGCCCGGAGTTGAACACTGAAGCTTTCTTT
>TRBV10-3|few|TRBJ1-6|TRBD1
CAIRDRVRDNSPLHF
TGTGCCATCAGGGACAGGGTGCGAGATAATTCACCCCTCCACTTT